The clone carrying this T cell receptor (beta chain) rates as medium-sized. The antigen remains undetermined. This beta chain appears as a stray read in a library generated for alpha chains; its size is not informative. This record comes from a study of spatial heterogeneity in lung cancer. Findings and caveats of the study: Counts of ubiquitous and regional expanded TCRs tracked ubiquitous and regional nonsynonymous mutations, respectively. Tumoral mutation counts were tracked by counts of expanded intratumoral alpha and beta TCRs.

CDR3 length: 16 residues. Germline CDR1 is MNHNY and CDR2 is SVGAGI (reference sequence). V lost 2 bases, J lost 3 bases, and 5 bases stayed unmatched. One entry per CDR3 protein, called by TCRdb with MiXCR from the 5' RACE reads. The sample includes some 6,200 distinct CDR3 sequences, roughly 13% of them seen just once. Time point specified: sample taken at primary tumor resection. This rearrangement joins TRBV6-6 to TRBJ2-2, with 8 positions matching TRBD2. This specimen was lung tumor tissue, taken at surgery. The receptor was isolated from a male donor with early-stage non-small cell lung cancer. Here the CDR3 DNA reads TGTGCCAGCAGTTACGGGCTAGCGGGTGACACCGGGGAGCTGTTTTTT. Translation: CASSYGLAGDTGELFF.